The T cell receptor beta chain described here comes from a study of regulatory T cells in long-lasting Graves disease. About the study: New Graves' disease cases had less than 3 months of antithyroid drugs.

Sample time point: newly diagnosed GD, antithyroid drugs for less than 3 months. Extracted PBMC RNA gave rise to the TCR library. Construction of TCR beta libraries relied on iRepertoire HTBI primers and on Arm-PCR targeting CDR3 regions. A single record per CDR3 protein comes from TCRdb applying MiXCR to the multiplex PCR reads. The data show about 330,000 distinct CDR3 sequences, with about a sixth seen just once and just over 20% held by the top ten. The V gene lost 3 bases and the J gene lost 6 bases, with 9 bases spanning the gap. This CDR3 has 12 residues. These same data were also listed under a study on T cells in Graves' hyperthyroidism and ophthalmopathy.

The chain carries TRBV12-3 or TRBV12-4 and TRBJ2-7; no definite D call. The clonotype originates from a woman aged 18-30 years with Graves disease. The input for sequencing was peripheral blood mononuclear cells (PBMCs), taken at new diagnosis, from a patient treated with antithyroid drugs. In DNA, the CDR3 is TGTGCCAGCAGTTTCCCCCTCTCCGAGCAGTACTTC. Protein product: CASSFPLSEQYF.